The 6 T cell receptor beta chains below come from one sample, sequenced in a study of early T cells in non-severe SARS-CoV-2 infection. Each CDR3 protein gets one entry after TCRdb re-called the 5' RACE reads with MiXCR. The table records some 97,000 distinct CDR3 sequences, approximately 9.9% of them present only once. Sequenced material: whole blood, taken at baseline. Source of these receptors: an adult who was a healthcare worker with PCR-confirmed SARS-CoV-2 infection or an uninfected control (not recorded which).

This clonotype was recorded at least ten times. The V call is TRBV4-2, the J call TRBJ2-7; D gene unclear. Trimming removed 0 bases from V and 6 bases from J, with 9 bases in between. CDR3 length: 13 amino acids. Germline V lookup: CDR1 LGHNA, CDR2 YNFKEQ. The chain's CDR3 is CASSQDAAGEQYF. The CDR3 bases are TGTGCCAGCAGCCAAGATGCGGCAGGCGAGCAGTACTTC.

This clonotype has more than one count but fewer than ten. V is TRBV6-2 or TRBV6-3 and J is TRBJ2-4; D remains ambiguous. Looked up from germline, CDR1 is MNHEY and CDR2 is SVGEGT. The V end was cut by 2 bases, the J end by 4 bases, with 12 bases between. This CDR3 has 15 amino acids. CDR3 bases: TGTGCCAGCAGTTACGCTCTACAGAAAAAAAACATTCAGTACTTC. Translating it yields CASSYALQKKNIQYF.

This clonotype occurred a few times. The V gene is TRBV20-1, the J gene TRBJ2-3, with unresolved D. V was trimmed by 5 bases and J by 5 bases, leaving 8 bases between them. The CDR3 has 11 amino acids. In germline, CDR1 is DFQATT, CDR2 SNEGSKA (reference sequence). The CDR3 here is CSASGRDTQYF. The CDR3, as DNA: TGCAGTGCTTCTGGGCGAGATACGCAGTATTTT.

The chain is built from TRBV4-2 and TRBJ2-1; TRBD1 matches 8 bases. This CDR3 contains 14 residues. Per germline, CDR1 LGHNA and CDR2 YNFKEQ. V shed 0 bases and J 15 bases; nucleotides not matched to a gene: 10. The CDR3 sequence: CASSQDQIGQGLFF. The CDR3 bases are TGTGCCAGCAGCCAAGATCAGATTGGACAGGGTTTGTTCTTC.

This clonotype was detected a few times. The chain employs TRBV10-1 and TRBJ1-1; no reliable D call. Trimming removed 0 bases at V and 3 bases at J, with 5 bases between. This CDR3 spans 13 amino acids. CDR1 is WNHNN, CDR2 SYGVQD, per germline (reference sequence). CDR3 bases: TGCGCCAGCAGTGAGTCGGGGTACACTGAAGCTTTCTTT. Translated: CASSESGYTEAFF.

This clonotype was seen a handful of times. The chain combines TRBV10-3 with TRBJ2-1; D possibly corresponds to TRBD2 (5 bases). There are 20 residues in the CDR3. The V gene lost 0 bases and the J gene lost 0 bases, with 21 bases spanning the gap. In germline, CDR1 is ENHRY, CDR2 SYGVKD. CDR3 amino acids: CAISESKSARRRSSYNEQFF. In nucleotides, the CDR3 is TGTGCCATCAGTGAGTCGAAATCTGCAAGAAGGAGGAGCTCCTACAATGAGCAGTTCTTC.